One sample yielded the 3 T cell receptor beta chains listed below, sequenced in a study of T cell repertoires in cytomegalovirus infection. No antigen has been assigned to these receptors. TCRdb reprocessed the reads with MiXCR, giving one entry per CDR3 protein. This sample yields hundreds of thousands of distinct CDR3 sequences, of which 30% to 40% are seen a single time; roughly 18% belongs to the top ten. The specimen was cultured PBMCs, collected from culture after CMV antigen stimulation. These receptors were taken from a human donor in good health (CMV status not recorded). Some clones in this sample may be carry-over from other donors' samples.

This clonotype was detected a few times. V gene TRBV4-1 combines with J gene TRBJ2-2; D unclear. V gave up 6 bases and J gave up 6 bases, with 8 bases separating them. Looked up from germline, CDR1 is MGHRA and CDR2 is YSYEKL. The CDR3 is made up of 12 amino acids. The CDR3 region has the DNA TGCGCCAGCAGTCGACCGTCCGGGGAGCTGTTTTTT. Translating gives CASSRPSGELFF.

This clonotype was counted a few times. The chain employs TRBV6-2 or TRBV6-3 and TRBJ2-7; 7 bases fit TRBD2. Per the germline V gene, CDR1 is MNHEY and CDR2 is SVGEGT. The V segment lost 7 bases and the J segment 3 bases; nucleotides outside the gene matches: 6. The length of the CDR3 is 13 residues. For the CDR3, the DNA is TGTGCCAGCATCGGACTAGGTCGCTACGAGCAGTACTTC. Translated, it gives CASIGLGRYEQYF.

This clonotype was seen a few times. The V gene is TRBV20-1, the J gene TRBJ2-3; 8 bases map to TRBD2. Germline V gene sequence: CDR1 DFQATT, CDR2 SNEGSKA (reference sequence). V lost 6 bases, J lost 1 base, and 9 bases stayed unmatched. CDR3 size: 15 residues. CDR3 sequence reads: CSARSGVIGTDTQYF. The CDR3 region has the DNA TGCAGTGCCCGTAGCGGGGTTATAGGCACAGATACGCAGTATTTT.